The rows below give T cell receptor beta chains drawn from one sample of a study of blood T cell repertoires in COVID-19. Assay: immunoSEQ multiplex PCR; the TCRdb copy retains only in-frame clones and omits some. The sample lists over 120,000 clones, more than 75% occurring once. The sequenced sample consisted of peripheral blood. Receptors were obtained from a middle-aged man who had recovered from COVID-19. CDR3s include the opening cysteine and the closing phenylalanine or tryptophan. The D gene is left open where the match is weak. A clone size is listed for some rows: how often the clone was seen (once, few, many), or a class if it is expanded.

v_gene,j_gene,d_gene,abundance,CDR3nt,CDR3aa
TRBV7-2,TRBJ2-3,-,-,TGTGCCAGCAGCTTAATTCCCGAGCCCCCCTTCACAGATACGCAGTATTTT,CASSLIPEPPFTDTQYF
TRBV4-3,TRBJ1-5,-,-,TGCGCCAGCAGCCAGCGAGGGAATCAGCCCCAGCATTTT,CASSQRGNQPQHF
TRBV18,TRBJ2-3,TRBD1,-,TGTGCCAGCTCACCACGACAGGGGGTTACAGATACGCAGTATTTT,CASSPRQGVTDTQYF
TRBV11-2,TRBJ2-5,-,-,TGTGCCAGCAGCTTTCAGTGGACGGGACTCCAAGAGACCCAGTACTTC,CASSFQWTGLQETQYF
TRBV19,TRBJ2-1,-,-,TGTGCCAGTAGTATGTATAGCTCCTACAATGAGCAGTTCTTC,CASSMYSSYNEQFF
TRBV7-9,TRBJ1-5,-,-,TGTGCCAGCAGCTTAGTTGTAGGGAGTGGGAATCAGCCCCAGCATTTT,CASSLVVGSGNQPQHF
TRBV9,TRBJ2-5,TRBD1,-,TGTGCCAGCAGCGCCCGAGACAGGGTACAAGAGACCCAGTACTTC,CASSARDRVQETQYF
TRBV7-9,TRBJ2-7,-,-,TGTGCCAGCAGCTTAAAGGTGGCGGACTACGAGCAGTACTTC,CASSLKVADYEQYF
TRBV3-1/TRBV3-2,TRBJ2-7,TRBD2,-,TGTGCCAGCAGCCCCCGACTAGCGGGGGAGTCCTACGAGCAGTACTTC,CASSPRLAGESYEQYF
TRBV5-6,TRBJ2-5,-,-,TGTGCCAGCAGCTTGGGTCAACAAGAGACCCAGTACTTC,CASSLGQQETQYF
TRBV29-1,TRBJ2-1,-,-,TGCAGCGTTGAAGATTGGGGGGATGAGCAGTTCTTC,CSVEDWGDEQFF
TRBV6-5,TRBJ2-5,TRBD2,-,TGTGCCAGCAGAAGGACTAGCGGGGGACGAGAGACCCAGTACTTC,CASRRTSGGRETQYF
TRBV7-8,TRBJ1-4,-,many,TGTGCCAGCAGCCACGGGGTAGGGCTGTTTTTT,CASSHGVGLFF
TRBV19,TRBJ2-3,TRBD2,-,TGTGCCAGTAGTATCTCTAGCGGGGGCACAGATACGCAGTATTTT,CASSISSGGTDTQYF
TRBV3-1/TRBV3-2,TRBJ1-2,-,-,TGTGCCAGCAGCCAAGATCGCGGAGGCCCAGGCTACACCTTC,CASSQDRGGPGYTF
TRBV2,TRBJ2-5,TRBD2,-,TGTGCCAGCAGTGGGCGGGGGGGTTTGGAGACCCAGTACTTC,CASSGRGGLETQYF
TRBV10-3,TRBJ1-1,TRBD1,-,TGTGCCATCAGTGAGTCTTCGGCAGGGGGCTCTAACACTGAAGCTTTCTTT,CAISESSAGGSNTEAFF
TRBV19,TRBJ1-1,TRBD1,-,TGTGCCAGTAGAAACAGGGGTGTCACTGAAGCTTTCTTT,CASRNRGVTEAFF
TRBV7-9,TRBJ1-5,-,-,TGTGCCAGCAGCCTCGGAGGGCCCCAGCCCCAGCATTTT,CASSLGGPQPQHF
TRBV18,TRBJ1-3,-,-,TGTGCCAGCTCACCTTACGAGGGAGCAGTGCGAAACACCATATATTTT,CASSPYEGAVRNTIYF
TRBV4-1,TRBJ1-2,TRBD1,-,TGCGCCAGCAGCCAAGGGCCGGGACAGGGAAATGGCTACACCTTC,CASSQGPGQGNGYTF
TRBV4-1,TRBJ2-7,-,-,TGCGCCAGCAGCCAGACCCTCACTAGTTCTTTTAACGAGCAGTACTTC,CASSQTLTSSFNEQYF
TRBV4-3,TRBJ2-7,TRBD1,-,TGCGCCAGCAGCCAAGACAGGGGGAGCTACGAGCAGTACTTC,CASSQDRGSYEQYF
TRBV5-6,TRBJ2-1,-,-,TGTGCCAGCAGCTTGGCAGACTCGAGTGAGCAGTTCTTC,CASSLADSSEQFF
TRBV19,TRBJ2-7,TRBD1,-,TGTGCCAGTAGAGGGACAGCCCGCTACGAGCAGTACTTC,CASRGTARYEQYF
TRBV4-2,TRBJ2-5,-,once,TGTGCCAGCAGCCCATTTGCGGGGAACCAAGAGACCCAGTACTTC,CASSPFAGNQETQYF
TRBV30,TRBJ2-7,TRBD1,-,TGTGCCTGGAGTGGCCGGGACAGCTCCTACGAGCAGTACTTC,CAWSGRDSSYEQYF
TRBV12-3/TRBV12-4,TRBJ2-1,TRBD1,once,TGTGCCAGCAGTCGGGACAGCTACAATGAGCAGTTCTTC,CASSRDSYNEQFF
TRBV5-8,TRBJ2-3,-,once,TGTGCCAGCAGCTTGGAGGGGGGCACAGATACGCAGTATTTT,CASSLEGGTDTQYF
TRBV5-1,TRBJ2-3,-,-,TGCGCCAGCAGCACTCACCTGCGGGGTCGTAGCACAGATACGCAGTATTTT,CASSTHLRGRSTDTQYF
TRBV5-4,TRBJ2-5,-,once,TGTGCCAGCAGCTTGGCTCAAGAGACCCAGTACTTC,CASSLAQETQYF
TRBV7-2,TRBJ2-1,TRBD2,-,TGTGCCAGCAGCTCCCGGGGGGGAACCTACAATGAGCAGTTCTTC,CASSSRGGTYNEQFF